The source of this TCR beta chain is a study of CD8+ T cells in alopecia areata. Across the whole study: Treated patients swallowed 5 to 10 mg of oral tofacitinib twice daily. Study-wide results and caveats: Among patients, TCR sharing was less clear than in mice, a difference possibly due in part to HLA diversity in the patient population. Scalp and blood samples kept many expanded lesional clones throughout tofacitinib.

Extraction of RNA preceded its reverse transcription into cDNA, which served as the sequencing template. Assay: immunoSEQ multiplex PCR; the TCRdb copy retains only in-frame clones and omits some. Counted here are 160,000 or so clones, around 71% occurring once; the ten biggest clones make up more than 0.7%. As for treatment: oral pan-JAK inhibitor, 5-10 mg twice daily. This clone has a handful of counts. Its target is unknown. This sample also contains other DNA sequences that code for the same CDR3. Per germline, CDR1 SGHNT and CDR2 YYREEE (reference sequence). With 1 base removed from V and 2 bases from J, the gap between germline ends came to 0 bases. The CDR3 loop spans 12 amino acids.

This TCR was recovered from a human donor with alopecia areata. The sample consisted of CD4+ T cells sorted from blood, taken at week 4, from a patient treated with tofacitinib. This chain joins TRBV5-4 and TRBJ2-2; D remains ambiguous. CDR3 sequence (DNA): TGTGCCAGCAGCTTGAACACCGGGGAGCTGTTTTTT. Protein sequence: CASSLNTGELFF.